Below, one T cell receptor (beta chain) is given with its context. The sample carries other DNA sequences with the same CDR3. The data were obtained in a study of shared clonotypes between healthy human individuals. The CDR3 is made up of 15 amino acids. Trimming cost V 0 bases and J 3 bases; bases outside gene matches: 3. Germline assignment: CDR1 SGHRS and CDR2 YFSETQ. The method was immunoSEQ multiplex PCR; TCRdb's version includes in-frame clones alone and lacks a portion of them. In the table there are over a million clones, 70% to 80% of which are singletons. Naive CD45RA+ and memory CD45RA-negative subsets were split from CD4+ cells.

The chain is built from TRBV5-1 and TRBJ2-1; TRBD2 matches 7 bases. Sequencing was done on a sample of memory CD4+ T cells from PBMCs. The subset is: CD45RA-negative fraction. The sequence derives from a man aged 18 to 29 in good health. Some clones in this sample may be carry-over from other donors' samples. The CDR3 sequence is CASSLEGGSYNEQFF. The CDR3 DNA is TGCGCCAGCAGCTTGGAAGGCGGGAGCTACAATGAGCAGTTCTTC.